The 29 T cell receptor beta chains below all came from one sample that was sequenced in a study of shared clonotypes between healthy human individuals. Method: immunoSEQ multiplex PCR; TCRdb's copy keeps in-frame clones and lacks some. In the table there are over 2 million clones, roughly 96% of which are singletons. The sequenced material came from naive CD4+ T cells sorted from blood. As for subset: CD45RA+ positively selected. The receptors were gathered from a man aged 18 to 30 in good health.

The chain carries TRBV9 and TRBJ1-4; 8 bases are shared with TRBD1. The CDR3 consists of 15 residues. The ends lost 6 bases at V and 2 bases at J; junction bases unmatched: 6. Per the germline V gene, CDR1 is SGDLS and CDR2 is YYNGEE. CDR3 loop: CASTQGAFTNEKLFF. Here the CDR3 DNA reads TGTGCCAGCACGCAGGGGGCGTTTACTAATGAAAAACTGTTTTTT. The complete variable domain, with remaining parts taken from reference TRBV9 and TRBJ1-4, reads DSGVTQTPKHLITATGQRVTLRCSPRSGDLSVYWYQQSLDQGLQFLIQYYNGEERAKGNILERFSAQQFPDLHSELNLSSLELGDSALYFCASTQGAFTNEKLFFGSGTQLSVL.

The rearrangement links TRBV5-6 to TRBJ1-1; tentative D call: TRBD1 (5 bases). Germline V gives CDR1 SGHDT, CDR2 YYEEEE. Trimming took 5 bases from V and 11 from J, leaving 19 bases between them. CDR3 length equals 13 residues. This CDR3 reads CASSDSGSLDAFF. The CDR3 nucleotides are TGTGCCAGCAGTGACAGTGGGTCCCTTGACGCTTTCTTT.

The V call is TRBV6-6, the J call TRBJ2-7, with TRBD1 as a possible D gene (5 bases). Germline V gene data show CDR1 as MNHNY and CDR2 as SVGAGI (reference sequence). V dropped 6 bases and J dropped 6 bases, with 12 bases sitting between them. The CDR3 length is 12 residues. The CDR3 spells CASRTRDREQYF. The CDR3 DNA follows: TGTGCCAGCAGAACCAGGGATCGCGAGCAGTACTTC.

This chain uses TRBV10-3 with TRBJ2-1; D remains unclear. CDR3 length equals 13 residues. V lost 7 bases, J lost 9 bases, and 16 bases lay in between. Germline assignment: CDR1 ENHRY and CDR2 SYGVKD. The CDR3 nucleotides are TGTGCCATCACCGCGGCGGTGGTGGGTGAGCAGTTCTTC. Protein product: CAITAAVVGEQFF.

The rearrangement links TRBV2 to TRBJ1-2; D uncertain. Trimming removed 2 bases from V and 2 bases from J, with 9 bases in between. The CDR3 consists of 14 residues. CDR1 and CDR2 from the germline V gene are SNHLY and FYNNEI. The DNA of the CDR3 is TGTGCCAGCAGTGAAACGTTACAGAACTATGGCTACACCTTC. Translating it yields CASSETLQNYGYTF. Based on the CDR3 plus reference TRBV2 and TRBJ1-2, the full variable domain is EPEVTQTPSHQVTQMGQEVILRCVPISNHLYFYWYRQILGQKVEFLVSFYNNEISEKSEIFDDQFSVERPDGSNFTLKIRSTKLEDSAMYFCASSETLQNYGYTFGSGTRLTVV.

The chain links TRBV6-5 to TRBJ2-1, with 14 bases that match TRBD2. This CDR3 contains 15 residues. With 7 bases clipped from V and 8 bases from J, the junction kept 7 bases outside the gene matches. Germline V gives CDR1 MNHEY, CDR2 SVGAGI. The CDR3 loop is CASTHGTSGSYEQFF. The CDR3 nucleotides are TGTGCCAGCACCCACGGGACTAGCGGGAGCTATGAGCAGTTCTTC.

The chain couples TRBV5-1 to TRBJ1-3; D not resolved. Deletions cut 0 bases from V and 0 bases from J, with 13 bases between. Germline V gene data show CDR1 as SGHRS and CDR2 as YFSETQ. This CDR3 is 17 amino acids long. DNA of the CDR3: TGCGCCAGCAGCTTGGACAGCTTTACTCCCTCTGGAAACACCATATATTTT. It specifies CASSLDSFTPSGNTIYF. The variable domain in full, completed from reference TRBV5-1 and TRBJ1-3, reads KAGVTQTPRYLIKTRGQQVTLSCSPISGHRSVSWYQQTPGQGLQFLFEYFSETQRNKGNFPGRFSGRQFSNSRSEMNVSTLELGDSALYLCASSLDSFTPSGNTIYFGEGSWLTVV.

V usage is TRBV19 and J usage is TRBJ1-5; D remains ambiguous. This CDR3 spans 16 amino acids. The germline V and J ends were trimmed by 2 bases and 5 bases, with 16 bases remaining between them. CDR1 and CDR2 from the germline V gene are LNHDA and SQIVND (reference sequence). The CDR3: CASSINRNTGYQPQHF. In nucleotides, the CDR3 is TGTGCCAGTAGTATAAACCGGAATACGGGTTATCAGCCCCAGCATTTT.

The CDR3 coding sequence is TGCAGTGCTAGTTTAGTAGATACGCAGTATTTT. As protein: CSASLVDTQYF. The chain combines TRBV20-1 with TRBJ2-3; D ambiguous. The germline V gene encodes CDR1 DFQATT and CDR2 SNEGSKA (reference sequence). V dropped 3 bases and J dropped 5 bases, with 6 bases sitting between them. The CDR3 loop spans 11 amino acids.

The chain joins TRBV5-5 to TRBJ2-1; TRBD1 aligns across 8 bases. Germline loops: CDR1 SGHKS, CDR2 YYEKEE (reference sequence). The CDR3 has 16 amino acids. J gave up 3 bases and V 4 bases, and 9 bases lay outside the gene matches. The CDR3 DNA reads TGTGCCAGCAGCCACGGGGGACAGGCGGTCTACAATGAGCAGTTCTTC. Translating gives CASSHGGQAVYNEQFF.

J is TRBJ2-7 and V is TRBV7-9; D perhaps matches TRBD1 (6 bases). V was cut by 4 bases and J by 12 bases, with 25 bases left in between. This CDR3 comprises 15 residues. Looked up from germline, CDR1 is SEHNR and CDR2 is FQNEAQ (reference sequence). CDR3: CASSSTGTSLGPGYF. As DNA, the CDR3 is TGTGCCAGCAGCTCTACTGGGACAAGTCTTGGGCCCGGGTACTTC.

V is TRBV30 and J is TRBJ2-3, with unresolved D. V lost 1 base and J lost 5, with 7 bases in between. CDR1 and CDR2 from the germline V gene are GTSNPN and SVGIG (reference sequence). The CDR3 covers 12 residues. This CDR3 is CAWSGLEDTQYF. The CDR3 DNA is TGTGCCTGGAGTGGGCTGGAAGATACGCAGTATTTT.

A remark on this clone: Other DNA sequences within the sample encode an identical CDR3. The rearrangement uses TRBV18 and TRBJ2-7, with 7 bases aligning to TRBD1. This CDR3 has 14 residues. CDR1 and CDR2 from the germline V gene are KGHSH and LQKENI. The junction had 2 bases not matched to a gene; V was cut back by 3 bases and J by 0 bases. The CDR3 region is CASSPRDSSYEQYF. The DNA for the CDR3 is TGTGCCAGCTCACCGAGGGACAGCTCCTACGAGCAGTACTTC. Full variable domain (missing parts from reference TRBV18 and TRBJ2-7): NAGVMQNPRHLVRRRGQEARLRCSPMKGHSHVYWYRQLPEEGLKFMVYLQKENIIDESGMPKERFSAEFPKEGPSILRIQQVVRGDSAAYFCASSPRDSSYEQYFGPGTRLTVT.

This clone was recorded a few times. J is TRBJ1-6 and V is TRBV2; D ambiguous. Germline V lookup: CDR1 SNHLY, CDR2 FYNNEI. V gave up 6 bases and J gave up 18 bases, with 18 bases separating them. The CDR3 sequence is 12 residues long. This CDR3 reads CASRETVEPAHF. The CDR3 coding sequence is TGTGCCAGCAGGGAGACGGTCGAGCCGGCCCACTTT.

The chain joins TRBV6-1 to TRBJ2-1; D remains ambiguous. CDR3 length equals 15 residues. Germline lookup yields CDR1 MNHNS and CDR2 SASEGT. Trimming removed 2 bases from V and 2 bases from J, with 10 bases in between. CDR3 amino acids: CASSESLGPYNEQFF. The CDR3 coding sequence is TGTGCCAGCAGTGAATCCCTAGGACCCTACAATGAGCAGTTCTTC.

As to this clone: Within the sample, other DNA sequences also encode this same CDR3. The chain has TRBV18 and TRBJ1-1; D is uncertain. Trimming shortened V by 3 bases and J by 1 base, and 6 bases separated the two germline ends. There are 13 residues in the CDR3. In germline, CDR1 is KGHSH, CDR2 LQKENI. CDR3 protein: CASSPLENTEAFF. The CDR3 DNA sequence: TGTGCCAGCTCACCGTTGGAGAACACTGAAGCTTTCTTT.

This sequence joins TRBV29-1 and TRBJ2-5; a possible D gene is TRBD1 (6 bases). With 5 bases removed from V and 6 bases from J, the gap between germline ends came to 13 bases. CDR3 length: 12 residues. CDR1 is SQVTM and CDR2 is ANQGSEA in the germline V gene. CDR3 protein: CSVQQGGQTQYF. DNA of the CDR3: TGCAGCGTTCAACAGGGTGGGCAGACCCAGTACTTC.

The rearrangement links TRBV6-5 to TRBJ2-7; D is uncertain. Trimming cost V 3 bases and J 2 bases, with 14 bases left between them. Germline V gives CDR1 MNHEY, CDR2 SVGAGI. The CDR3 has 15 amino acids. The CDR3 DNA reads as TGTGCCAGCAGTTATTTCCGGATTGGGGCCTACGAGCAGTACTTC. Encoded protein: CASSYFRIGAYEQYF.

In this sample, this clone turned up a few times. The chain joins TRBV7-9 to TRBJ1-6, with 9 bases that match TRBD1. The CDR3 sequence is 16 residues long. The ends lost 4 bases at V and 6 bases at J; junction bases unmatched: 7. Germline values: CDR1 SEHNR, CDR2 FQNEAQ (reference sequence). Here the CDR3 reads CASSSTPGQGNSPLHF. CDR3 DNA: TGTGCCAGCAGCTCCACCCCGGGACAGGGTAATTCACCCCTCCACTTT.

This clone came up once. CDR3 nucleotides: TGTGCCAGCAGGACAACAGGGGACGGTGGCTACACCTTC. Translation: CASRTTGDGGYTF. The chain combines TRBV2 with TRBJ1-2, with 7 bases identical to TRBD1. Trimming at V came to 6 bases and at J to 7 bases, leaving 8 bases not matched to a gene. This CDR3 spans 13 amino acids. Germline CDR1 is SNHLY and CDR2 is FYNNEI.

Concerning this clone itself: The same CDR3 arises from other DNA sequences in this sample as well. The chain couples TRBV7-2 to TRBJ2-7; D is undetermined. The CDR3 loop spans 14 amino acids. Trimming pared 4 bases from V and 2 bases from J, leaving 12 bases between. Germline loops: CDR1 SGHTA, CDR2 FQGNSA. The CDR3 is CASSWGSGTYEQYF. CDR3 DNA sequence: TGTGCCAGCAGCTGGGGTAGTGGCACCTACGAGCAGTACTTC.

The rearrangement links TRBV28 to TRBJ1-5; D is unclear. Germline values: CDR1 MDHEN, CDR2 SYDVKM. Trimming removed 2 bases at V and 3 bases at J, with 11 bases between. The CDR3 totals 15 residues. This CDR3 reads CASSLMDFYNQPQHF. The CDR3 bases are TGTGCCAGCAGTTTAATGGACTTTTACAATCAGCCCCAGCATTTT.

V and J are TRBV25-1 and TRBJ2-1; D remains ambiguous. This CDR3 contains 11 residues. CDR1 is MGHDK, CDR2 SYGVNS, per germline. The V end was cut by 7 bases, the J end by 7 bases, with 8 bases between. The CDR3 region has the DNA TGTGCCAGCACTCAGTTTAATGAGCAGTTCTTC. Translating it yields CASTQFNEQFF.

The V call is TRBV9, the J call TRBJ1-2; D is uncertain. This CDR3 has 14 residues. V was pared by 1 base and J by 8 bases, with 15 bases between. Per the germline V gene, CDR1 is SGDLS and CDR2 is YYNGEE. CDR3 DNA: TGTGCCAGCAGCGTATCTGGGCAGGAAGGGGGCTACACCTTC. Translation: CASSVSGQEGGYTF.

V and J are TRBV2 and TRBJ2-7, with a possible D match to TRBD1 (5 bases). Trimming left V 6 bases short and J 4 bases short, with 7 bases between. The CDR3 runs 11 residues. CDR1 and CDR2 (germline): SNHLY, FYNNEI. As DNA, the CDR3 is TGTGCCAGCAGACAGGTTTACGAGCAGTACTTC. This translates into CASRQVYEQYF.

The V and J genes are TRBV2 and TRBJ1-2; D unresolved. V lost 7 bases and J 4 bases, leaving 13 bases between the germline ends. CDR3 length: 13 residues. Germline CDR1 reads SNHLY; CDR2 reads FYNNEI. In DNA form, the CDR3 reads TGTGCCAGCACCTTGCTGCAGTCCTATGGCTACACCTTC. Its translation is CASTLLQSYGYTF.

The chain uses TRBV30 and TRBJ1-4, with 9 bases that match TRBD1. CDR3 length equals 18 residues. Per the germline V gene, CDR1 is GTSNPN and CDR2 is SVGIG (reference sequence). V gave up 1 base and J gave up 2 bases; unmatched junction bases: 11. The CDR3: CAWSADRGFLLTNEKLFF. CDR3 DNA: TGTGCCTGGAGTGCGGACAGGGGATTTCTTTTGACTAATGAAAAACTGTTTTTT.

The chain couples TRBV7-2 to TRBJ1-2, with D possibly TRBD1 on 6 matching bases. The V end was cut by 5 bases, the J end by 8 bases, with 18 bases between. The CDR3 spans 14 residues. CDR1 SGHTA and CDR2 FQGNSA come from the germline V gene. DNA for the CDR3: TGTGCCAGCAGCCCTAACCCGGGGGCTTACGGCTACACCTTC. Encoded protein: CASSPNPGAYGYTF.

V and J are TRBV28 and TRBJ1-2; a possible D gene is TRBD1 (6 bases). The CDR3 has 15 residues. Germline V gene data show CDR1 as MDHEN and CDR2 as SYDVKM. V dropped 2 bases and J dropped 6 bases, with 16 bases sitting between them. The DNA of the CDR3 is TGTGCCAGCAGTTTAAGGGGGGGACAAGGCCATGGCTACACCTTC. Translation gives CASSLRGGQGHGYTF.